This TCR beta chain was retrieved from a study of shared clonotypes between healthy human individuals. Those who donated were healthy HIV-negative adults, with no recent acute infections or vaccinations reported. Produced via immunoSEQ multiplex PCR; TCRdb's table is partial and in-frame only. The table has around 2.5 million clones, more than 85% seen once. The junction had 5 bases not matched to a gene; V was cut back by 4 bases and J by 5 bases. From germline, CDR1 is SGHTA and CDR2 FQGTGA. The CDR3 covers 14 residues. The TCR originated in a man aged 18-30 years in good health. Some clones in this sample may be carry-over from other donors' samples. The chain has TRBV7-3 and TRBJ2-1; 7 nucleotides agree with TRBD2. Specimen: naive CD4+ T cells from PBMCs. Noted subset: CD45RA+ positively selected. The CDR3 region has the DNA TGTGCCAGCAGCTCCACTAGCGCACACAATGAGCAGTTCTTC. As protein: CASSSTSAHNEQFF. Complete variable domain (other parts from reference TRBV7-3 and TRBJ2-1): GAGVSQTPSNKVTEKGKYVELRCDPISGHTALYWYRQSLGQGPEFLIYFQGTGAADDSGLPNDRFFAVRPEGSVSTLKIQRTERGDSAVYLCASSSTSAHNEQFFGPGTRLTVL.